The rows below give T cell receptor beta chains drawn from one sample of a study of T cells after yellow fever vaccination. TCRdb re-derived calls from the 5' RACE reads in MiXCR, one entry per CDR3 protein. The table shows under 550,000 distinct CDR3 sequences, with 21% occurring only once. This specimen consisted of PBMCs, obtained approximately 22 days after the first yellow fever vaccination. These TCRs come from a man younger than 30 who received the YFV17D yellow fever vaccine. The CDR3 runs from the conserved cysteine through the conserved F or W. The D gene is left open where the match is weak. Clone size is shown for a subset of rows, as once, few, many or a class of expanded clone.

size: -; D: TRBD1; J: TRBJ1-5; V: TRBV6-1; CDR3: CASFGWDRVYSNQPQHF; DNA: TGTGCCAGCTTTGGATGGGACAGGGTTTATAGCAATCAGCCCCAGCATTTT
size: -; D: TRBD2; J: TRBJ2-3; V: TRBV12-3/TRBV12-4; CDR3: CASSSLASGRTDTQYF; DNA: TGTGCCAGCAGTTCCCTAGCTAGCGGGCGCACAGATACGCAGTATTTT
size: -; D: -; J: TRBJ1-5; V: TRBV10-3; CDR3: CAISGEHRYEPQHF; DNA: TGTGCCATCAGTGGCGAACACCGGTACGAGCCCCAGCATTTT
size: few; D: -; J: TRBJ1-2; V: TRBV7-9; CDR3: CASSLGQKGYTF; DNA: TGTGCCAGCAGCTTAGGGCAGAAAGGCTACACCTTC
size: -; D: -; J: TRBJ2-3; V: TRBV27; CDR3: CASSLTWGQIDTQYF; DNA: TGTGCCAGCAGTTTAACATGGGGGCAGATTGATACGCAGTATTTT
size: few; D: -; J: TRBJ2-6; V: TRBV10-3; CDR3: CAISERREISSGANVLTF; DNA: TGTGCCATCAGTGAGCGAAGGGAGATAAGCTCTGGGGCCAACGTCCTGACTTTC
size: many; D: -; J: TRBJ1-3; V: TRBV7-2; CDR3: CASSLDRNTIYF; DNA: TGTGCCAGCAGCTTAGATAGAAACACCATATATTTT
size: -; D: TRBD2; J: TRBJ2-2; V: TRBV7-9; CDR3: CASSSPEGLQSGELFF; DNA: TGTGCCAGCAGCTCCCCCGAGGGACTACAGTCCGGGGAGCTGTTTTTT
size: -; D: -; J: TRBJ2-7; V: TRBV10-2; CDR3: CASTGHNYEQYF; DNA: TGCGCCAGCACGGGACATAACTACGAGCAGTACTTC
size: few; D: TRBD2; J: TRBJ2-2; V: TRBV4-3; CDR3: CASSQEGLAGPANTGELFF; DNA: TGCGCCAGCAGCCAAGAAGGACTAGCGGGGCCCGCGAACACCGGGGAGCTGTTTTTT
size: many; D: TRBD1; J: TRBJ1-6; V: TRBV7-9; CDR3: CASSLQGYSLHF; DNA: TGTGCCAGCAGCCTACAGGGGTATTCCCTCCACTTT
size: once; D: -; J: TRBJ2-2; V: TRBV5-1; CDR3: CASSFGSGTGELFF; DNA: TGCGCCAGCAGCTTTGGATCGGGGACCGGGGAGCTGTTTTTT
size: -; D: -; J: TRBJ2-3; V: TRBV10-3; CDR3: CAISAGITDTQYF; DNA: TGTGCCATCAGTGCCGGGATCACGGATACGCAGTATTTT
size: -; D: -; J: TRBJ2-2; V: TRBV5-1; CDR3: CASSSRPRPYTGELFF; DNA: TGCGCCAGCAGCTCGAGACCTAGGCCGTACACCGGGGAGCTGTTTTTT
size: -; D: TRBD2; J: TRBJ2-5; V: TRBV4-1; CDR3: CASSQDGGLVYETQYF; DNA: TGCGCCAGCAGCCAAGATGGAGGACTAGTCTACGAGACCCAGTACTTC
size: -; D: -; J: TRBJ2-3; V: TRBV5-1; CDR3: CASSLGELSTDTQYF; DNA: TGCGCCAGCAGCTTGGGGGAGCTTAGCACAGATACGCAGTATTTT